This TCR beta chain comes out of a study of T cells in Graves' hyperthyroidism and ophthalmopathy. Per germline, CDR1 MDHEN and CDR2 SYDVKM. The CDR3 totals 12 residues. Trimming stripped 3 bases from V and 6 bases from J, with 8 bases between. In the case of this clonotype: Its specificity is unknown. A much larger clone differs from this one at a single base, so this may be a read error.

A sample of blood taken at first hyperthyroidism diagnosis preceded any ophthalmopathy symptoms. From more than 9.5 ml of fresh peripheral blood, PBMCs were isolated. Study-wide results and caveats: Separation of ophthalmopathy from stable hyperthyroidism was achieved by a 13 V-J model.

TCR beta CDR3 region amplification was performed from RNA transcripts. The TCR CDR3 first-round RT-PCR relied on the HTBI primer set. TCRdb passed the multiplex PCR reads through MiXCR, listing each CDR3 protein once. Here the sample spans more than 350,000 distinct CDR3 sequences, roughly 17% being singletons. The TCR originated in a woman aged 25-40 years with Graves' hyperthyroidism that later progressed to Graves' ophthalmopathy. Sequencing was carried out using blood. The V and J genes are TRBV28 and TRBJ1-2, with no clear D. The CDR3 sequence: CASSFGRNGYTF. As DNA, the CDR3 is TGTGCCAGCAGTTTCGGACGGAATGGCTACACCTTC.